The sequence of this T cell receptor beta chain was determined in a study of radiotherapy plus CTLA-4 blockade in lung cancer. Germline CDR1 SGDLS, CDR2 YYNGEE. Trimming took 4 bases from V and 2 from J, leaving 10 bases between them. This CDR3 region has 14 residues. Using immunoSEQ multiplex PCR, the repertoire was profiled, and TCRdb retains in-frame clones only, with some absent. Of about 87,000 clones listed, 70% to 90% are singletons. This specimen consisted of peripheral blood, obtained from a patient treated with radiotherapy plus ipilimumab. The TCR comes from a human donor with non-small cell lung cancer that progressed on radiotherapy plus ipilimumab. This chain links TRBV9 with TRBJ1-3, with a tentative D call TRBD1 (6 bases). This CDR3 reads CASSIGGTGNTIYF. CDR3 bases: TGTGCCAGCAGCATAGGGGGGACTGGAAACACCATATATTTT.